Sequencing of this T cell receptor (beta chain) was carried out in a study of glioma-infiltrating T cells. Study-wide results and limits: Non-neoplastic patients had below-expected tissue-blood divergence, while all gliomas exceeded expectation.

The iRepertoire nested amplicon-rescue multiplex PCR amplified TCR alpha and beta CDR3s from RNA. Each CDR3 protein gets one entry after TCRdb re-called the multiplex PCR reads with MiXCR. The sample includes about 130,000 distinct CDR3 sequences, around 25% seen only once; the top ten take approximately 26%. The CDR3 has 13 residues. Germline V gives CDR1 KGHDR, CDR2 SFDVKD. V shed 5 bases and J shed 2 bases, with 6 bases lying between them. This clonotype was seen a handful of times. The antigen is not known. V usage is TRBV24-1 and J usage is TRBJ2-1; D tentatively fits TRBD1 or TRBD2 (5 bases each). Sequencing was performed on glioma tissue, nonneoplastic brain tissue, or PBMCs (not recorded which). The receptor comes from a human donor with low-grade glioma or glioblastoma, undergoing nonglioma brain surgery, or in good health (not recorded which). The CDR3 coding sequence is TGTGCCACCAGTGGAGGGGCCTACAATGAGCAGTTCTTC. This sequence encodes CATSGGAYNEQFF.